The clone carrying this T cell receptor beta chain was found a few times. Its antigen is still unknown. This entry is derived from a study of beta chain features in type 1 diabetes. cDNA synthesis used the whole RNA isolate, giving expressed TCRB sequences. Repertoires were generated with immunoSEQ multiplex PCR, while TCRdb's copy carries only in-frame clones and drops some. In the table there are about 340,000 clones, roughly 13% of which are singletons. The study's findings and limits: A potential influence of HLA type upon TCRB rearrangement remained unresolved herein. The study found moderately but significantly shorter TCRB CDR3s in all four CD4+ subsets of Type 1 diabetes patients. Fewer insertions but more deletions were seen at VDJ junctions in type 1 diabetes patients.

This CDR3 is 16 amino acids long. Losses at the gene ends were 5 bases for V and 3 bases for J; bases not matched to a gene: 9. Germline V CDR1 and CDR2: SQVTM, ANQGSEA. In total, each donor contributed a single heparinised blood draw that averaged about 100 mL. Cell sorting via CD45RO/CCR7/CD25/CD127/CD95/CD27 was performed to obtain CD4+ naive, central memory, regulatory and stem cell-like memory cells. The TCR comes from a woman between 18 and 30 years old with type 1 diabetes. This chain links TRBV29-1 with TRBJ2-7; TRBD2 matches at 14 bases. The sample was naive CD4+ T cells from blood. The DNA of the CDR3 is TGCAGCGTTTTTGAACCCGGGACTAGCGGGAGCTACGAGCAGTACGTC. It translates to CSVFEPGTSGSYEQYV.